These 26 T cell receptor beta chains were all obtained from the same sample, sequenced in a study of cytomegalovirus exposure and HLA in healthy donors. Primers: 60 Vbeta forward and 13 Jbeta reverse. Profiled with immunoSEQ multiplex PCR; TCRdb holds only in-frame clones, not every one. The table includes roughly 38,000 clones, around nine tenths detected once. The sequenced sample consisted of PBMCs. Receptors originate from a woman younger than 30 in good health and CMV-seronegative.

As DNA, the CDR3 is TGCGCCAGCACCGGGACTAGGAGACAAGAGACCCAGTACTTC. Residues: CASTGTRRQETQYF. This rearrangement joins TRBV10-2 to TRBJ2-5, with 8 bases matching TRBD2. V gave up 7 bases and J gave up 2 bases; unmatched junction bases: 6. Germline V gene lookup returns CDR1 WSHSY and CDR2 SAAADI. This CDR3 comprises 14 residues.

This clone appeared a single time. The genes are TRBV5-1 and TRBJ1-4, with TRBD1 matching over 8 bases. CDR1 and CDR2 (germline): SGHRS, YFSETQ. This CDR3 is 15 amino acids long. V lost 3 bases and J lost 6; bases outside the gene matches: 7. The chain's CDR3 is CASSSGQGGDEKLFF. In DNA, the CDR3 is TGCGCCAGCAGCTCTGGACAGGGTGGGGATGAAAAACTGTTTTTT.

The V call is TRBV11-2, the J call TRBJ2-6, with D possibly being TRBD1 (5 bases). Per the germline V gene, CDR1 is SGHAT and CDR2 is FQNNGV. V lost 0 bases and J lost 3, with 15 bases in between. The CDR3 runs 18 residues. CDR3 coding DNA: TGTGCCAGCAGCTTAGATATCCTCCAGGGTAGTGGGGCCAACGTCCTGACTTTC. Encoded protein: CASSLDILQGSGANVLTF.

The J gene is TRBJ2-1, the V gene TRBV5-1; TRBD1 might be the D (6 bases). V lost 4 bases and J lost 6, with 20 bases in between. From germline, CDR1 is SGHRS and CDR2 YFSETQ. The CDR3 consists of 16 residues. DNA of the CDR3: TGCGCCAGCAGCGAGGGGGTATCCCGGAGAGGCAATGAGCAGTTCTTC. This translates into CASSEGVSRRGNEQFF.

This clone was detected only a few times. The chain joins TRBV4-3 to TRBJ2-1; 8 nucleotides match TRBD2. V was pared by 0 bases and J by 3 bases, with 4 bases of the junction left unmatched. Per the germline V gene, CDR1 is LGHNA and CDR2 is YSLEER. The CDR3 has 16 amino acids. CDR3 sequence (DNA): TGCGCCAGCAGCCAAGATGCGGGAGGTAGCTACAATGAGCAGTTCTTC. This translates into CASSQDAGGSYNEQFF.

This chain joins TRBV9 and TRBJ2-2, with D perhaps TRBD1 (6 bases). The CDR3 loop spans 16 amino acids. Trimming cost V 7 bases and J 0 bases, with 16 bases left between them. Germline CDR1 is SGDLS and CDR2 is YYNGEE. CDR3 in amino acids: CASEKGGSANTGELFF. The CDR3 nucleotides read TGTGCCAGCGAAAAAGGGGGTAGTGCGAACACCGGGGAGCTGTTTTTT.

This chain links TRBV15 with TRBJ1-1, with D unclear. Trimming left V 0 bases short and J 7 bases short, with 12 bases between. The CDR3 length is 14 residues. Germline V gene lookup returns CDR1 LNHNV and CDR2 YYDKDF (reference sequence). CDR3 sequence reads: CATSRDREGSEAFF. Written as DNA, the CDR3 is TGTGCCACCAGCAGAGATCGGGAGGGAAGTGAAGCTTTCTTT.

The rearrangement joins TRBV11-3 to TRBJ2-5; D gene uncertain. The DNA end is more similar to TRBJ2-7, so the J call may be wrong. CDR1 and CDR2 (germline): SGHNT, YENEEA. The CDR3 sequence is 12 residues long. The CDR3 region is CASSLVTPEQYF. DNA of the CDR3: TGTGCCAGCAGCTTAGTTACTCCCGAGCAGTACTTC.

The rearrangement links TRBV4-2 to TRBJ2-3; D gene uncertain. The CDR3 sequence is 14 residues long. The V and J ends lost 0 bases and 1 base respectively, with 5 bases between them. Germline CDR1 LGHNA, CDR2 YNFKEQ. CDR3 in DNA: TGTGCCAGCAGCCAAGATTCGGGCACAGATACGCAGTATTTT. Translating it yields CASSQDSGTDTQYF.

V and J are TRBV28 and TRBJ2-4; 8 bases agree with TRBD2. Per the germline V gene, CDR1 is MDHEN and CDR2 is SYDVKM. V trimming: 2 bases; J trimming: 0 bases; junction bases outside the gene matches: 9. This CDR3 is built from 18 residues. The CDR3 nucleotides read TGTGCCAGCAGTTTAAATAGCGGGGTCATGTTAGCCAAAAACATTCAGTACTTC. This encodes CASSLNSGVMLAKNIQYF.

Details on this clone: One end of the junction fails to match germline, which may point to a read error. The sample contains more than one DNA sequence encoding this CDR3. The chain employs TRBV10-2 and TRBJ1-2; the D gene is possibly TRBD1 (5 bases). The V gene's germline CDR1 is WSHSY and CDR2 SAAADI. There are 11 residues in the CDR3. The CDR3 nucleotides are TGCGCCAGCAGTGACCCCGACAGCTCTAATTTC. Translated: CASSDPDSSNF.

V and J are TRBV11-2 and TRBJ2-1; 8 bases agree with TRBD2. The CDR3 has 18 residues. The germline CDR1 and CDR2 sequences are SGHAT and FQNNGV. The J segment lost 0 bases and the V segment lost 8 bases, leaving 15 bases of the junction unmatched. The CDR3 loop is CASLDGTSGFYSYNEQFF. CDR3 nucleotides: TGTGCCAGCCTCGATGGTACTAGCGGTTTTTACTCCTACAATGAGCAGTTCTTC. Looking up the rest from reference TRBV11-2 and TRBJ2-1 gives the full variable domain: EAGVAQSPRYKIIEKRQSVAFWCNPISGHATLYWYQQILGQGPKLLIQFQNNGVVDDSQLPKDRFSAERLKGVDSTLKIQPAKLEDSAVYLCASLDGTSGFYSYNEQFFGPGTRLTVL.

The V call is TRBV7-3, the J call TRBJ2-1; D perhaps matches TRBD1 (6 bases). The CDR3 is made up of 15 amino acids. CDR1 is SGHTA, CDR2 FQGTGA, per germline. V was clipped by 1 base and J by 7 bases, with 14 bases between them. CDR3 protein: CASSLRQGLWNEQFF. Here the CDR3 DNA reads TGTGCCAGCAGCTTAAGGCAGGGGTTGTGGAATGAGCAGTTCTTC.

This chain uses TRBV5-8 with TRBJ1-2; D may be TRBD1 (6 bases). The V end lost 3 bases, the J end lost 7 bases, and 16 bases lay between the germline ends. This CDR3 contains 14 residues. The V gene's germline CDR1 is SGHTS and CDR2 YDEGEE. CDR3 protein: CASSSSQGNGGYTF. DNA for the CDR3: TGTGCCAGCAGCTCTTCACAGGGAAATGGTGGCTACACCTTC.

The chain carries TRBV19 and TRBJ1-5; 7 bases align to TRBD1. This CDR3 has 15 residues. Germline values: CDR1 LNHDA, CDR2 SQIVND (reference sequence). J gave up 3 bases and V 5 bases, and 7 bases lay outside the gene matches. CDR3 coding DNA: TGTGCCAGTAGTGGCGGGACAGCTAACAATCAGCCCCAGCATTTT. Translation gives CASSGGTANNQPQHF.

This clone showed up just once. Its ends do not fully match the called genes, so a read error is possible. The chain carries TRBV7-9 and TRBJ1-2; D is possibly TRBD1 (6 bases). Germline V CDR1 and CDR2: SEHNR, FQNEAQ (reference sequence). There are 17 residues in the CDR3. CDR3 protein: CSSSLIFGGAKRGGYTF. Written as DNA, the CDR3 is TGTTCCAGCAGCTTAATATTTGGGGGCGCAAAGCGGGGTGGCTACACCTTC.

This chain joins TRBV27 and TRBJ2-3; possible D gene TRBD1, 5 bases. Germline V CDR1 and CDR2: MNHEY, SMNVEV (reference sequence). The ends were cut back, 0 bases at V and 2 bases at J, with 15 bases in the middle. This CDR3 is 17 amino acids long. The CDR3 DNA reads as TGTGCCAGCAGTTTATCAGGTCTGGCAGGGATCACAGATACGCAGTATTTT. Translated: CASSLSGLAGITDTQYF.

The rearrangement joins TRBV18 to TRBJ2-1, with 11 nucleotides matching TRBD2. Germline CDR1 KGHSH, CDR2 LQKENI. Trimming cost V 5 bases and J 5 bases; bases outside gene matches: 14. The CDR3 runs to 18 residues. This chain's CDR3 is CASSTRSRLAGSHNEQFF. The CDR3 DNA sequence: TGTGCCAGCTCAACACGAAGTAGACTAGCGGGATCTCACAATGAGCAGTTCTTC.

V usage is TRBV10-3 and J usage is TRBJ2-5; 8 nucleotides agree with TRBD1. The CDR3 runs to 15 residues. Per the germline V gene, CDR1 is ENHRY and CDR2 is SYGVKD. Losses at the gene ends were 3 bases for V and 4 bases for J; bases not matched to a gene: 7. CDR3 nucleotides: TGTGCCATCAGTGATCGGGACAGGTTGTCAGAGACCCAGTACTTC. This codes for CAISDRDRLSETQYF.

CDR3 DNA: TGTGCCAGCAGTTCAGGACTTAGGAACCAGTTCTTC. Its protein is CASSSGLRNQFF. V and J are TRBV27 and TRBJ2-1; D might be TRBD2 (5 bases). The germline gives CDR1 MNHEY, CDR2 SMNVEV (reference sequence). The CDR3 consists of 12 residues. V was pared by 4 bases and J by 13 bases, with 14 bases between.

This chain links TRBV30 with TRBJ1-6, with 9 nucleotides matching TRBD1. V trimming: 5 bases; J trimming: 9 bases; junction bases outside the gene matches: 5. Germline loops: CDR1 GTSNPN, CDR2 SVGIG (reference sequence). The CDR3 is 13 residues long. The CDR3 spells CAWAGTGLSPLHF. DNA of the CDR3: TGTGCCTGGGCCGGGACAGGGCTTTCACCCCTCCACTTT.

This clone was counted between two and nine times. The rearrangement links TRBV6-1 to TRBJ1-4, with 9 bases lining up with TRBD1. The CDR3 is made up of 16 amino acids. The germline V gene encodes CDR1 MNHNS and CDR2 SASEGT. With 3 bases clipped from V and 5 bases from J, the junction kept 7 bases outside the gene matches. CDR3 amino acids: CASSDIDRGGNEKLFF. CDR3 in DNA: TGTGCCAGCAGTGACATCGACAGGGGGGGGAATGAAAAACTGTTTTTT.

The chain recombines TRBV9 with TRBJ2-7, with 11 bases identical to TRBD2. V lost 4 bases, J lost 4 bases, and 19 bases stayed unmatched. CDR1 and CDR2 (germline): SGDLS, YYNGEE. CDR3 length: 19 amino acids. CDR3 in DNA: TGTGCCAGCAGCTTTATTCCGGGACTAGCGGAAGCCGTTCCGTACGAGCAGTACTTC. The encoded protein is CASSFIPGLAEAVPYEQYF.

The chain is built from TRBV7-2 and TRBJ2-5; a weak D match, TRBD1 (8 bases). The germline V gene has CDR1 SGHTA and CDR2 FQGNSA. The V and J ends lost 4 bases and 5 bases respectively, with 20 bases between them. The CDR3 has 16 amino acids. The CDR3 DNA reads TGTGCCAGCAGCTCTACCAGGGGGCACGGGGGGGAGACCCAGTACTTC. Protein: CASSSTRGHGGETQYF.

V gene TRBV7-9 combines with J gene TRBJ1-5; 9 bases line up with TRBD1. Germline-derived CDR1 and CDR2 are SEHNR and FQNEAQ (reference sequence). V gave up 6 bases and J gave up 2 bases; unmatched junction bases: 8. This CDR3 is built from 16 residues. The CDR3, as DNA: TGTGCCAGCAGTCTAACAGGGGGCTCGGGCAATCAGCCCCAGCATTTT. It codes for CASSLTGGSGNQPQHF.

The rearrangement uses TRBV18 and TRBJ2-2; 14 bases are a match to TRBD2. V was clipped by 2 bases and J by 4 bases; unmatched bases: 6. Germline V CDR1 and CDR2: KGHSH, LQKENI. The CDR3 is made up of 18 amino acids. CDR3 region: CASSPFGLAGGSTGELFF. The CDR3 coding sequence is TGTGCCAGCTCACCATTCGGACTAGCGGGAGGATCCACCGGGGAGCTGTTTTTT.